These 8 T cell receptor beta chains share one sample of origin, sequenced in a study of blood T cell repertoires in COVID-19. Generated by immunoSEQ multiplex PCR, the TCRdb table keeps only in-frame clones and is missing some. This table holds some 220,000 clones, 65% to 90% found once. The specimen sequenced was peripheral blood. These receptors were taken from a woman in her 70s with COVID-19, enrolled during active disease.

This clone was recorded once. The J gene is TRBJ2-3, the V gene TRBV4-1; the match to TRBD2 covers 7 bases. CDR1 and CDR2 (germline): MGHRA, YSYEKL. The CDR3 is 16 amino acids. V lost 1 base and J lost 2; bases outside the gene matches: 6. CDR3 protein: CASSQGPSGATDTQYF. The CDR3 DNA is TGCGCCAGCAGCCAAGGGCCTAGCGGAGCCACAGATACGCAGTATTTT.

The chain links TRBV6-2 or TRBV6-3 to TRBJ2-1; possible D gene TRBD1, 5 bases. The germline V gene encodes CDR1 MNHEY and CDR2 SVGEGT. The CDR3 totals 14 residues. Trimming pared 6 bases from V and 3 bases from J, leaving 12 bases between. DNA for the CDR3: TGTGCCAGCAGCCGGGCAGGGATCTACAATGAGCAGTTCTTC. This codes for CASSRAGIYNEQFF.

This clone was counted once. This rearrangement joins TRBV5-4 to TRBJ2-1; 9 positions agree with TRBD2. The germline V gene encodes CDR1 SGHNT and CDR2 YYREEE (reference sequence). The V segment lost 3 bases and the J segment 4 bases; nucleotides outside the gene matches: 2. CDR3 length: 14 amino acids. CDR3 in amino acids: CASSSTSGYNEQFF. The CDR3 nucleotides are TGTGCCAGCAGCTCGACTAGCGGATACAATGAGCAGTTCTTC.

In the case of this clone: A read error may produce the germline difference seen at one junction end. The rearrangement uses TRBV12-3 or TRBV12-4 and TRBJ2-2; D is unclear. The CDR3 covers 12 residues. The CDR3 sequence: CAGRSLTGELFF. The CDR3 region has the DNA TGTGCCGGCAGGTCTCTGACCGGGGAGCTGTTTTTT.

This sequence joins TRBV7-3 and TRBJ2-2; D possibly corresponds to TRBD2 (6 bases). Per the germline V gene, CDR1 is SGHTA and CDR2 is FQGTGA. Trimming cost V 6 bases and J 5 bases, with 13 bases left between them. The CDR3 has 14 amino acids. CDR3: CASRRRAETGELFF. As DNA, the CDR3 is TGTGCCAGCAGGAGGAGGGCCGAAACCGGGGAGCTGTTTTTT.

The J gene is TRBJ1-2, the V gene TRBV6-2 or TRBV6-3; D is undetermined. Trimming shortened V by 5 bases and J by 0 bases, and 10 bases separated the two germline ends. Germline CDR1 MNHEY, CDR2 SVGEGT. This CDR3 has 14 amino acids. CDR3 nucleotide sequence: TGTGCCAGCAGTAAACAGAGAGCTAACTATGGCTACACCTTC. This encodes CASSKQRANYGYTF.

The chain employs TRBV24-1 and TRBJ2-5, with TRBD1 as a possible D gene (6 bases). The CDR3 has 14 amino acids. Germline assignment: CDR1 KGHDR and CDR2 SFDVKD. V gave up 3 bases and J gave up 4 bases, with 11 bases separating them. CDR3 DNA sequence: TGTGCCACCAGTGATGGGACAACTCGAGAGACCCAGTACTTC. Its protein is CATSDGTTRETQYF.

The chain carries TRBV5-4 and TRBJ1-2, with a possible D match to TRBD1 (5 bases). CDR1 SGHNT and CDR2 YYREEE come from the germline V gene (reference sequence). This CDR3 is built from 17 residues. The V end lost 2 bases, the J end lost 0 bases, and 17 bases lay between the germline ends. The CDR3 here is CASSLFSGTGANYGYTF. CDR3 coding DNA: TGTGCCAGCAGCTTATTCTCCGGGACGGGAGCTAACTATGGCTACACCTTC.